Included here is one T cell receptor beta chain sequence, with context. Its matching antigen is unknown. The sample comes from a study of cytomegalovirus exposure and HLA in healthy donors. Study-level background: Samples from HLA-typed donors yielded 85 million to 95 million unique TCRs in an early data release.

V was clipped by 7 bases and J by 8 bases; unmatched bases: 8. The germline V gene has CDR1 SQVTM and CDR2 ANQGSEA. This CDR3 comprises 14 residues. Notes on the study in general: In an earlier analysis, about 90% or about 30%: the productive usage of most TCR beta V segments. Many donors carried some public TCRs, although rarity characterized most TCR sequences.

PCR employed 60 Vbeta and 13 Jbeta primers. Sequencing was performed with immunoSEQ multiplex PCR; in TCRdb, only in-frame clones are kept and a portion is missing. The sample gives around 150,000 clones, around 75% of which show up once; about 3.4% is in the top ten. The gene calls are TRBV29-1 and TRBJ2-1, with 13 positions matching TRBD2. The sample consisted of PBMCs. This TCR was sampled from a male donor in good health and CMV-seronegative. CDR3 nucleotide sequence: TGCAGCGCCTTAGGGACTAGCGGGAAGGATGAGCAGTTCTTC. Translated, it gives CSALGTSGKDEQFF.